The clone carrying this T cell receptor beta chain was seen a handful of times. Its antigen remains unidentified. The record originates from a study of CD8 T cells in ankylosing spondylitis. Study-wide points: Significant enrichment of disease-linked clones was reported in matched ankylosing spondylitis synovial fluid. One TCR beta motif, made up of fewer than 10 highly homologous variants, appeared characteristic of ankylosing spondylitis blood.

By quantitative 5'-RACE with molecular barcodes, the TCR beta libraries were made. TCRdb itself ran the 5' RACE reads through MiXCR, one entry per CDR3 protein. Among about 240,000 distinct CDR3 sequences listed, 20% to 30% were seen once. Looked up from germline, CDR1 is SGHTA and CDR2 is FQGNSA. Losses at the gene ends were 1 base for V and 6 bases for J; bases not matched to a gene: 10. CDR3 length: 16 residues. V is TRBV7-2 and J is TRBJ2-3, with 7 bases that match TRBD2. The source of this sequence is a male donor with ankylosing spondylitis or in good health (not recorded which). Sequencing used blood, either unsorted or a sorted T cell fraction (not recorded which). DNA for the CDR3: TGTGCCAGCAGCTTAGTAGCGGGTGGCCAGTGGGATACGCAGTATTTT. Its translation: CASSLVAGGQWDTQYF.